The rows below give T cell receptor beta chains drawn from one sample of a study of shared clonotypes between healthy human individuals. The repertoire was sequenced with immunoSEQ multiplex PCR; TCRdb's copy has only in-frame clones and lacks some. Here the sample spans 780,000 or so clones, just under 75% being singletons. Sequencing input: memory CD4+ T cells sorted from blood. These receptors came from a woman younger than 45 in good health. Each CDR3 is given with its conserved first and last residue. The D gene is left open where the match is weak. Expanded clones are given a class, and other clones once, few, many or no size at all.

j_call,clone_size,v_call,d_call,cdr3_aa,cdr3_nt
TRBJ2-1,NA,TRBV28,NA,CASFFSRDNEQFF,TGTGCCAGCTTTTTCTCTAGAGACAATGAGCAGTTCTTC
TRBJ1-2,NA,TRBV7-6,NA,CASSLVPQQANYGYTF,TGTGCCAGCAGCTTAGTTCCGCAACAAGCTAACTATGGCTACACCTTC
TRBJ2-4,NA,TRBV10-2,NA,CASIPGQPLSGAKNIQYF,TGCGCCAGCATTCCCGGACAGCCCCTATCTGGGGCCAAAAACATTCAGTACTTC
TRBJ1-1,NA,TRBV11-2,TRBD1,CASSFPGQGPNTEAFF,TGTGCCAGCAGCTTCCCGGGACAGGGACCGAACACTGAAGCTTTCTTT
TRBJ2-7,NA,TRBV18,TRBD2,CASSPGTSRHEQYF,TGTGCCAGCTCACCCGGGACTAGCCGCCACGAGCAGTACTTC
TRBJ2-5,NA,TRBV6-1,TRBD2,CASSERTSGSPKTQYF,TGTGCCAGCAGTGAAAGAACTAGCGGGAGCCCCAAGACCCAGTACTTC
TRBJ2-3,NA,TRBV18,NA,CASSPPPPRGDTQYF,TGTGCCAGCTCACCACCCCCCCCTAGGGGAGATACGCAGTATTTT
TRBJ2-3,few,TRBV2,TRBD1,CASSVGDRGDTQYF,TGTGCCAGCAGTGTTGGGGACAGGGGAGATACGCAGTATTTT
TRBJ2-7,NA,TRBV11-3,TRBD1,CASSFGTGHEQYF,TGTGCCAGCAGCTTCGGGACAGGACACGAGCAGTACTTC
TRBJ2-4,NA,TRBV7-2,NA,CASSLEGTVYSIQYF,TGTGCCAGCAGCTTAGAAGGGACCGTCTATAGCATTCAGTACTTC
TRBJ1-5,NA,TRBV7-9,TRBD1,CASSSGTGFQPQHF,TGTGCCAGCAGCTCCGGGACAGGGTTTCAGCCCCAGCATTTT
TRBJ2-7,NA,TRBV7-9,NA,CASSGSTGPGEQYF,TGTGCCAGCAGCGGGTCGACTGGCCCCGGCGAGCAGTACTTC
TRBJ2-5,NA,TRBV5-1,TRBD1,CASSLARDSQETQYF,TGCGCCAGCAGCTTGGCTAGGGACAGTCAAGAGACCCAGTACTTC
TRBJ2-7,NA,TRBV4-1,NA,CASSRRTGNEQYF,TGCGCCAGCAGCCGTCGAACAGGGAACGAGCAGTACTTC
TRBJ1-3,NA,TRBV5-1,NA,CASSLDTTASSGNTIYF,TGCGCCAGCAGCTTGGATACGACTGCGAGTTCTGGAAACACCATATATTTT
TRBJ2-7,NA,TRBV5-1,NA,CASSLGGTSYEQYF,TGCGCCAGCAGCTTAGGGGGGACCTCCTACGAGCAGTACTTC
TRBJ2-3,NA,TRBV7-9,TRBD2,CASKVLAATTDTQYF,TGTGCCAGCAAAGTACTAGCGGCCACCACAGATACGCAGTATTTT
TRBJ2-7,once,TRBV28,NA,CASSFGVYEQYF,TGTGCCAGCAGTTTCGGGGTATACGAGCAGTACTTC
TRBJ2-7,once,TRBV5-1,NA,CASSLYVSGVEQYF,TGCGCCAGCAGCTTGTACGTTTCGGGAGTCGAGCAGTACTTC
TRBJ2-7,NA,TRBV6-1,TRBD1,CASTLQGAQNYEQYF,TGTGCCAGCACCCTACAGGGGGCCCAAAACTACGAGCAGTACTTC
TRBJ2-5,NA,TRBV21-1,NA,CASSKGAGGAETQYF,TGTGCCAGCAGCAAAGGGGCAGGGGGCGCAGAGACCCAGTACTTC
TRBJ1-1,once,TRBV4-1,NA,CASRSSRPLNTEAFF,TGCGCCAGCAGATCTAGCCGCCCCCTGAACACTGAAGCTTTCTTT
TRBJ2-7,NA,TRBV5-1,TRBD2,CASRKSGSGRTTYEQYF,TGCGCCAGCAGAAAGAGTGGTAGCGGGAGGACCACCTACGAGCAGTACTTC
TRBJ1-2,few,TRBV5-1,TRBD1,CASAPGQGEGYTF,TGCGCCAGCGCTCCGGGACAGGGCGAAGGCTACACCTTC
TRBJ2-1,NA,TRBV7-3,NA,CASSGGSYNEQFF,TGTGCCAGCAGCGGGGGGTCCTACAATGAGCAGTTCTTC
TRBJ1-2,NA,TRBV6-5,NA,CASSYSMGHNYGYTF,TGTGCCAGCAGTTACTCGATGGGGCACAACTATGGCTACACCTTC
TRBJ2-7,NA,TRBV6-1,NA,CASRPVGILGYEQYF,TGTGCCAGCAGGCCTGTAGGGATCCTGGGCTACGAGCAGTACTTC
TRBJ1-2,NA,TRBV7-9,NA,CASSFGRRDGYTF,TGTGCCAGCAGCTTTGGCAGGAGAGATGGCTACACCTTC